The sequence of this TCR beta chain was determined in a study of T cell repertoires in cytomegalovirus infection. Study results and caveats: HLA-C-restricted CMV-specific TCR beta clonotypes prevailed in the ex vivo response. Adding up the frequency of public TCR beta families identified people who carried CMV plus the relevant HLA.

TCRdb used MiXCR to reprocess the reads, holding one entry per CDR3 protein. The top ten hold about 17% of the sample, which has hundreds of thousands of distinct CDR3 sequences, roughly a third seen once. In regard to this clonotype: What it binds is unknown.

This CDR3 contains 16 residues. The V segment lost 6 bases and the J segment 2 bases; nucleotides outside the gene matches: 9. The sequence came from a human donor in good health (CMV status not recorded). Some clones in this sample may be carry-over from other donors' samples. This material consisted of cultured PBMCs, taken from culture after CMV antigen stimulation. This sequence joins TRBV12-3 or TRBV12-4 and TRBJ2-2; 7 bases line up with TRBD2. The CDR3 protein is CASRPLGGSNTGELFF. The CDR3 DNA reads as TGTGCCAGCAGACCCCTCGGGGGGAGTAACACCGGGGAGCTGTTTTTT.